These 18 T cell receptor beta chains share one sample of origin, sequenced in a study of tumor and adjacent non-tumor tissue in lung cancer. The library came from three nested PCR rounds adapted from ARM-PCR protocols. TCRdb analysed the multiplex PCR reads with MiXCR anew, one entry per CDR3 protein. The sample yields under 45,000 distinct CDR3 sequences, more than 50% seen once. RNA was extracted from bulk tissue without any cell sorting. More than 3 cm separated this lung sample from the edge of the tumor. The sample consisted of distant non-tumor lung tissue. These receptors were collected from a man in his fifties with non-small cell lung cancer.

This clonotype counts as hyperexpanded. The chain recombines TRBV11-1 with TRBJ2-7, with D possibly TRBD2 on 6 matching bases. The CDR3 is made up of 13 amino acids. V was pared by 2 bases and J by 7 bases, with 12 bases between. Germline V gives CDR1 SGHAT, CDR2 FQDESV (reference sequence). CDR3 loop: CASSLSGLLEQYF. As DNA, the CDR3 is TGTGCCAGCAGCTTATCGGGACTCTTGGAGCAGTACTTC.

This clonotype came up many times. The chain recombines TRBV28 with TRBJ2-1; a weak D match, TRBD1 (5 bases). With 2 bases removed from V and 1 base from J, the gap between germline ends came to 18 bases. CDR3 length: 18 residues. The germline gives CDR1 MDHEN, CDR2 SYDVKM. The DNA of the CDR3 is TGTGCCAGCAGTTTAGGTCTTCTAGGGGTAACGTCCTACAATGAGCAGTTCTTC. This encodes CASSLGLLGVTSYNEQFF.

This clonotype turned up a few times. V usage is TRBV18 and J usage is TRBJ2-1; 9 bases align to TRBD2. Germline V CDR1 and CDR2: KGHSH, LQKENI. With V trimmed by 0 bases and J by 10 bases, 10 bases remained unmatched. This CDR3 comprises 16 residues. The CDR3 is CASSPPLAGNPGEQFF. CDR3 DNA: TGTGCCAGCTCACCACCGCTAGCGGGAAACCCCGGGGAGCAGTTCTTC.

About this clonotype itself: A read error may produce the germline difference seen at one junction end. This rearrangement joins TRBV6-5 to TRBJ2-7; maybe TRBD2 (5 bases). This CDR3 region has 15 residues. Germline CDR1 and CDR2: MNHEY and SVGAGI. The CDR3 spells CASSCAVGSGYEQYF. CDR3 nucleotide sequence: TGTGCCAGCAGTTGCGCGGTGGGAAGCGGATACGAGCAGTACTTT.

The J gene is TRBJ1-6, the V gene TRBV28; 9 bases are a match to TRBD1. From germline, CDR1 is MDHEN and CDR2 SYDVKM. The ends lost 5 bases at V and 13 bases at J; junction bases unmatched: 12. CDR3 size: 15 residues. The CDR3 here is CASSAKGQGFSPLHF. The CDR3 bases are TGTGCCAGCAGTGCAAAGGGACAGGGTTTTAGTCCCCTCCACTTT.

Note on this clonotype: One end of the junction varies from germline; a read error may be responsible. V is TRBV29-1 and J is TRBJ2-6; perhaps TRBD1 as D (5 bases). The CDR3 has 12 residues. Germline V gene lookup returns CDR1 SQVTM and CDR2 ANQGSEA. The CDR3 DNA is TGCAGCAGCGTAGATGGGGCCAACGTCCTGACCTTC. It yields the protein CSSVDGANVLTF. Drawing the rest from reference TRBV29-1 and TRBJ2-6, the complete variable domain is SAVISQKPSRDICQRGTSLTIQCQVDSQVTMMFWYRQQPGQSLTLIATANQGSEATYESGFVIDKFPISRPNLTFSTLTVSNMSPEDSSIYLCSSVDGANVLTFGAGSRLTVL.

A remark on this clonotype: As the CDR3 is not closed by the conserved phenylalanine or tryptophan, this likely results from a read error. The chain carries TRBV6-5 and TRBJ1-1, with TRBD1 matching 7 bases. J lost 3 bases, V lost 10 bases, and 14 bases had no gene match. Germline CDR1 reads MNHEY; CDR2 reads SVGAGI. This CDR3 comprises 15 residues. The CDR3 reads CAIIDRPTGDTEAFL. The DNA of the CDR3 is TGTGCCATCATTGATAGGCCAACAGGGGACACTGAAGCTTTCCTT.

The table lists this clonotype with many counts. The chain joins TRBV11-2 to TRBJ1-6, with TRBD1 matching over 11 bases. After removal of 5 bases from V and 7 bases from J, the junction contained 4 bases not matched to a gene. The CDR3 length is 15 residues. Germline values: CDR1 SGHAT, CDR2 FQNNGV. The chain's CDR3 is CASSGDRGGNSPLHF. CDR3 in DNA: TGTGCCAGCAGCGGGGACAGGGGGGGGAATTCACCCCTCCACTTT.

This clonotype was detected a few times. The V gene is TRBV6-5, the J gene TRBJ2-5, with a tentative D call TRBD1 (6 bases). Germline CDR1 reads MNHEY; CDR2 reads SVGAGI. The V end was cut by 10 bases, the J end by 4 bases, with 19 bases between. The CDR3 has 14 amino acids. CDR3 residues: CANSYGRGSETQYF. CDR3 in DNA: TGTGCCAATAGTTACGGCAGGGGTTCAGAGACCCAGTACTTC.

The rearrangement uses TRBV4-1 and TRBJ2-1; unclear D gene. There are 15 residues in the CDR3. Trimming cost V 0 bases and J 5 bases, with 11 bases left between them. From germline, CDR1 is MGHRA and CDR2 YSYEKL. In nucleotides, the CDR3 is TGCGCCAGCAGCCAAGATTCATCATCGGACAATGAGCAGTTCTTC. It is translated as CASSQDSSSDNEQFF.

For this clonotype: Since a much larger clone is just one base distant, this may be a read error. The rearrangement uses TRBV6-6 and TRBJ2-3; no reliable D call. The CDR3 sequence is 15 residues long. From germline, CDR1 is MNHNY and CDR2 SVGAGI (reference sequence). The DNA for the CDR3 is TGTGCCAACAGTTACTCCGGTAGTGTCGCAGATACGCAGTATTTT. Protein sequence: CANSYSGSVADTQYF.

The CDR3: CASSLGPTAPYNEQFF. CDR3 in DNA: TGTGCCAGCAGCTTAGGACCGACAGCCCCCTACAATGAGCAGTTCTTC. The rearrangement links TRBV7-9 to TRBJ2-1; perhaps TRBD1 as D (5 bases). The CDR3 contains 16 residues. Germline assignment: CDR1 SEHNR and CDR2 FQNEAQ (reference sequence). V lost 1 base to trimming and J lost 2 bases, with 12 bases between them.

The chain carries TRBV30 and TRBJ2-2; no clear D. V was cut by 1 base and J by 4 bases, with 10 bases left in between. Germline loops: CDR1 GTSNPN, CDR2 SVGIG (reference sequence). The CDR3 sequence is 14 residues long. The CDR3 sequence: CAWSGLPSTGELFF. The CDR3 region has the DNA TGTGCCTGGAGTGGGCTCCCTAGCACCGGGGAGCTGTTTTTT.

With regard to this clonotype: A read error may account for a junction end that differs from germline. The chain uses TRBV5-1 and TRBJ2-2; the D is unclear. Germline-derived CDR1 and CDR2 are SGHRS and YFSETQ. The CDR3 extends over 13 amino acids. CDR3 residues: CTSSKRNTGELFF. Here the CDR3 DNA reads TGCACCAGCAGCAAACGGAACACCGGGGAGCTGTTTTTT.

Details on this clonotype: At one of its ends the junction is not consistent with the germline gene, which may arise from a read error. CDR3 residues: CASNAGDAEKLLF. In DNA form, the CDR3 reads TGTGCCAGCAATGCCGGGGACGCCGAAAAACTGCTTTTT. The chain carries TRBV6-5 and TRBJ1-4, with TRBD1 as a possible D gene (5 bases). Looked up from germline, CDR1 is MNHEY and CDR2 is SVGAGI. The CDR3 runs to 13 residues.

About this clonotype itself: An end of the junction does not agree with germline; a read error may underlie this. The chain employs TRBV11-2 and TRBJ2-7; D is uncertain. In germline, CDR1 is SGHAT, CDR2 FQNNGV. CDR3 length: 12 amino acids. DNA for the CDR3: TGTGTCAGCAGCTTAGAACAGTACGAGCAGTACTTC. Translating gives CVSSLEQYEQYF.

Comment on this clonotype: This clone may be a read error of a much larger clone one base away. The chain combines TRBV10-2 with TRBJ1-2; no firm D call. Germline V CDR1 and CDR2: WSHSY, SAAADI. V lost 3 bases and J lost 1, with 3 bases in between. The CDR3 consists of 12 residues. The CDR3 here is CASSDGNYGYTF. The CDR3 DNA follows: TGCGCCAGCAGTGATGGTAACTATGGCTACACCTTC.

The chain has TRBV16 and TRBJ2-7; D unresolved. This CDR3 spans 13 amino acids. CDR1 KGHSY and CDR2 FQNENV come from the germline V gene. CDR3 sequence (DNA): TGTGTCAGTAGCCCCAATGGCGGCCACGAGCAGTACTTC. The encoded protein is CVSSPNGGHEQYF.